A single sample is the source of the 22 T cell receptor beta chains below, sequenced in a study of shared clonotypes between healthy human individuals (dated by TCRdb to 2018 to 2021). Receptors were amplified or captured by the immunoSEQ multiplex PCR assay. TCRdb provides this immuneACCESS table in a form limited to in-frame rearrangements. Some clones are lacking; in checked studies, under half of them reflect an unresolved V gene, and why the rest are absent is not known. The table for this sample lists over a million clones; approximately 78% of them were counted only once. The top ten constitute roughly 0.57% of the sample. The sequencing sample was made of memory CD4+ T cells from PBMCs. The sample's cell subset or site label is to be understood as: CD45RA-negative fraction. All receptors come from a man younger than 35 in good health. Some clones in this sample may be carry-over from other donors' samples.

A word on this clone: Different DNA sequences within this sample yield the same CDR3. The gene calls are TRBV5-1 and TRBJ2-3; TRBD2 matches at 10 bases. V trimming: 0 bases; J trimming: 4 bases; junction bases outside the gene matches: 2. Germline CDR1 reads SGHRS; CDR2 reads YFSETQ. This CDR3 comprises 15 residues. The CDR3 nucleotides are TGCGCCAGCAGCTTGGCCCTAGCGGGAGCAGATACGCAGTATTTT. Its protein product is CASSLALAGADTQYF. The full variable domain, completed using reference TRBV5-1 and TRBJ2-3, is KAGVTQTPRYLIKTRGQQVTLSCSPISGHRSVSWYQQTPGQGLQFLFEYFSETQRNKGNFPGRFSGRQFSNSRSEMNVSTLELGDSALYLCASSLALAGADTQYFGPGTRLTVL.

As to this clone: This sample includes further DNA sequences coding for the same CDR3. The chain links TRBV5-1 to TRBJ1-1; no clear D gene. CDR1 SGHRS and CDR2 YFSETQ come from the germline V gene. The CDR3 has 13 amino acids. V was clipped by 0 bases and J by 2 bases, with 5 bases between them. CDR3 in amino acids: CASSLAPNTEAFF. CDR3 nucleotides: TGCGCCAGCAGCTTGGCCCCCAACACTGAAGCTTTCTTT.

This chain links TRBV28 with TRBJ2-7; 8 nucleotides match TRBD2. Germline V gives CDR1 MDHEN, CDR2 SYDVKM. Trimming removed 4 bases from V and 3 bases from J; junction bases left unmatched: 11. The CDR3 length is 16 residues. CDR3 coding DNA: TGTGCCAGCAGTTCGACACTTAGCGGGACTTACTACGAGCAGTACTTC. Encoded protein: CASSSTLSGTYYEQYF.

CDR3 coding DNA: TGTGCCAGCAGTGAAGGGCCGGACACCGGGGAGCTGTTTTTT. Its protein is CASSEGPDTGELFF. V gene TRBV6-1 combines with J gene TRBJ2-2; D is undetermined. CDR1 is MNHNS, CDR2 SASEGT, per germline. Trimming removed 1 base at V and 3 bases at J, with 6 bases between. The CDR3 loop spans 14 amino acids.

V usage is TRBV28 and J usage is TRBJ1-1; D call uncertain. The CDR3 has 12 amino acids. V was clipped by 5 bases and J by 8 bases, with 12 bases between them. Germline loops: CDR1 MDHEN, CDR2 SYDVKM. CDR3 DNA sequence: TGTGCCAGCAGTGATCGACCCCCGGAAGCTTTCTTT. This codes for CASSDRPPEAFF.

The CDR3: CASSLTGLGETQYF. The CDR3, as DNA: TGTGCCAGCAGTTTGACAGGGCTGGGGGAGACCCAGTACTTC. V gene TRBV28 combines with J gene TRBJ2-5; 7 nucleotides agree with TRBD1. The V and J ends lost 3 bases and 5 bases, in that order; junction bases with no gene match: 6. The CDR3 runs 14 residues. Germline V gene data show CDR1 as MDHEN and CDR2 as SYDVKM.

The V and J genes are TRBV25-1 and TRBJ2-7; perhaps D is TRBD1 or TRBD2 (6 bases each). CDR1 and CDR2 (germline): MGHDK, SYGVNS. The V end was cut by 4 bases, the J end by 5 bases, with 18 bases between. CDR3 length equals 15 residues. CDR3 sequence reads: CASSGGAFGEDEQYF. As DNA, the CDR3 is TGTGCCAGCAGTGGGGGGGCTTTTGGTGAGGACGAGCAGTACTTC.

This clone has only one observation. This chain connects TRBV7-9 to TRBJ2-7, with TRBD2 identical over 16 bases. Losses at the gene ends were 3 bases for V and 4 bases for J; bases not matched to a gene: 3. The CDR3 length is 16 residues. Germline V gene data show CDR1 as SEHNR and CDR2 as FQNEAQ (reference sequence). CDR3 nucleotides: TGTGCCAGCAGCTTGGGACTAGCGGGAGGGCAGTACGAGCAGTACTTC. It specifies CASSLGLAGGQYEQYF.

The chain is built from TRBV29-1 and TRBJ2-2; D could derive from TRBD1 or TRBD2 (5 bases each). V lost 3 bases and J lost 5, with 10 bases in between. There are 13 residues in the CDR3. Per germline, CDR1 SQVTM and CDR2 ANQGSEA. DNA for the CDR3: TGCAGCGTTGATGGGAGACAGACCGGGGAGCTGTTTTTT. Protein sequence: CSVDGRQTGELFF.

The CDR3 region has the DNA TGTGCCTGGAGGGTCAAGGGCCTCTACCAAGAGACCCAGTACTTC. It specifies CAWRVKGLYQETQYF. The rearrangement joins TRBV30 to TRBJ2-5; D is unresolved. Trimming pared 3 bases from V and 0 bases from J, leaving 14 bases between. The CDR3 covers 15 residues. CDR1 is GTSNPN, CDR2 SVGIG, per germline (reference sequence).

To note about this clone: The sample holds other DNA sequences that translate to the same CDR3. This sequence joins TRBV28 and TRBJ2-3, with TRBD1 matching 7 bases. V trimming: 6 bases; J trimming: 0 bases; junction bases outside the gene matches: 6. CDR1 and CDR2 from the germline V gene are MDHEN and SYDVKM. There are 15 residues in the CDR3. The CDR3 coding sequence is TGTGCCAGCAGCTCCCCGGGACAGAGCACAGATACGCAGTATTTT. Encoded protein: CASSSPGQSTDTQYF. Full variable domain (outside the CDR3, taken from reference TRBV28 and TRBJ2-3): DVKVTQSSRYLVKRTGEKVFLECVQDMDHENMFWYRQDPGLGLRLIYFSYDVKMKEKGDIPEGYSVSREKKERFSLILESASTNQTSMYLCASSSPGQSTDTQYFGPGTRLTVL.

The gene calls are TRBV27 and TRBJ2-7; TRBD1 agrees at 7 bases. This CDR3 is built from 13 residues. Unmatched junction bases numbered 9, after V lost 11 bases and J lost 2 bases. Germline CDR1 is MNHEY and CDR2 is SMNVEV (reference sequence). CDR3 nucleotide sequence: TGTGCCCCTCCGAGGGGGCCTGCCTACGAGCAGTACTTC. Protein: CAPPRGPAYEQYF.

This chain links TRBV29-1 with TRBJ1-1; no definite D call. Trimming removed 6 bases from V and 5 bases from J, with 19 bases in between. The CDR3 has 14 amino acids. CDR1 SQVTM and CDR2 ANQGSEA come from the germline V gene. The CDR3 is CSVLRTAGGTEAFF. Here the CDR3 DNA reads TGCAGCGTCCTCCGGACCGCCGGAGGGACTGAAGCTTTCTTT. Combining the CDR3 with reference TRBV29-1 and TRBJ1-1 gives the whole variable domain SAVISQKPSRDICQRGTSLTIQCQVDSQVTMMFWYRQQPGQSLTLIATANQGSEATYESGFVIDKFPISRPNLTFSTLTVSNMSPEDSSIYLCSVLRTAGGTEAFFGQGTRLTVV.

The V gene is TRBV11-1, the J gene TRBJ1-1; 7 nucleotides agree with TRBD1. This CDR3 is built from 16 residues. J gave up 1 base and V 5 bases, and 10 bases lay outside the gene matches. The germline CDR1 and CDR2 sequences are SGHAT and FQDESV (reference sequence). The CDR3 nucleotides read TGTGCCAGCAGCCCCTCGGCGTACAGGGGGAACACTGAAGCTTTCTTT. This gives the protein CASSPSAYRGNTEAFF.

CDR3 sequence: CASSRLAGGPGNIQYF. Here the CDR3 DNA reads TGTGCCAGCAGCAGGCTAGCGGGAGGGCCAGGGAACATTCAGTACTTC. The chain recombines TRBV5-6 with TRBJ2-4, with TRBD2 matching over 12 bases. The J segment lost 7 bases and the V segment lost 4 bases, leaving 9 bases of the junction unmatched. This CDR3 comprises 16 residues. The germline CDR1 and CDR2 sequences are SGHDT and YYEEEE. The variable domain in full, completed from reference TRBV5-6 and TRBJ2-4, reads DAGVTQSPTHLIKTRGQQVTLRCSPKSGHDTVSWYQQALGQGPQFIFQYYEEEERQRGNFPDRFSGHQFPNYSSELNVNALLLGDSALYLCASSRLAGGPGNIQYFGAGTRLSVL.

V is TRBV7-9 and J is TRBJ1-4; 9 bases map to TRBD1. Germline V gene sequence: CDR1 SEHNR, CDR2 FQNEAQ (reference sequence). This CDR3 region has 15 residues. The V gene end was trimmed by 1 base and the J gene end by 7 bases; junction bases not matched to a gene: 4. CDR3 sequence reads: CASSLDRGRGEKLFF. In DNA form, the CDR3 reads TGTGCCAGCAGCTTAGACAGGGGGCGGGGTGAAAAACTGTTTTTT.

This clone was seen a handful of times. This chain connects TRBV5-1 to TRBJ2-7; no clear D gene. CDR1 and CDR2 (germline): SGHRS, YFSETQ. V was clipped by 5 bases and J by 4 bases, with 19 bases between them. The CDR3 contains 15 residues. CDR3 sequence: CASSLMGSSLYEQYF. In nucleotides, the CDR3 is TGCGCCAGCAGTCTAATGGGGTCCAGTCTTTACGAGCAGTACTTC.

The chain uses TRBV11-2 and TRBJ1-1, with a tentative D call TRBD1 (5 bases). The CDR3 runs 15 residues. Germline assignment: CDR1 SGHAT and CDR2 FQNNGV. Trimming shortened V by 4 bases and J by 0 bases, and 12 bases separated the two germline ends. The CDR3 sequence: CASSWTGTLNTEAFF. Written as DNA, the CDR3 is TGTGCCAGCAGCTGGACCGGGACTCTGAACACTGAAGCTTTCTTT.

This chain joins TRBV2 and TRBJ2-3; tentatively, D is TRBD2 (6 bases). Germline-derived CDR1 and CDR2 are SNHLY and FYNNEI. V was cut by 6 bases and J by 7 bases, with 17 bases left in between. The CDR3 is made up of 14 amino acids. In DNA, the CDR3 is TGTGCCAGCAGACAACCGGGAGCCCAGTATACGCAGTATTTT. Its translation: CASRQPGAQYTQYF.

The rearrangement uses TRBV5-4 and TRBJ1-3; D is uncertain. CDR1 and CDR2 from the germline V gene are SGHNT and YYREEE (reference sequence). The CDR3 runs to 15 residues. V shed 0 bases and J shed 0 bases, with 7 bases lying between them. The CDR3 sequence is CASSLGLSSGNTIYF. CDR3 coding DNA: TGTGCCAGCAGCTTGGGGTTAAGCTCTGGAAACACCATATATTTT. The whole variable domain, remainder taken from reference TRBV5-4 and TRBJ1-3, is ETGVTQSPTHLIKTRGQQVTLRCSSQSGHNTVSWYQQALGQGPQFIFQYYREEENGRGNFPPRFSGLQFPNYSSELNVNALELDDSALYLCASSLGLSSGNTIYFGEGSWLTVV.

In this sample, this clone turned up a few times. J is TRBJ2-3 and V is TRBV10-3; D is possibly TRBD1 (6 bases). Trimming pared 0 bases from V and 1 base from J, leaving 11 bases between. This CDR3 comprises 16 residues. Germline assignment: CDR1 ENHRY and CDR2 SYGVKD. The CDR3 region has the DNA TGTGCCATCAGTGAGTCGGGGGCTGTCGGCACAGATACGCAGTATTTT. This codes for CAISESGAVGTDTQYF.

The V call is TRBV15, the J call TRBJ2-1; 8 positions match TRBD1. After removal of 5 bases from V and 2 bases from J, the junction contained 14 bases not matched to a gene. CDR1 and CDR2 (germline): LNHNV, YYDKDF (reference sequence). The CDR3 sequence is 18 residues long. DNA for the CDR3: TGTGCCACCAGCCGAACCATTGGCGGACAGGGTACCTACAATGAGCAGTTCTTC. It translates to CATSRTIGGQGTYNEQFF.